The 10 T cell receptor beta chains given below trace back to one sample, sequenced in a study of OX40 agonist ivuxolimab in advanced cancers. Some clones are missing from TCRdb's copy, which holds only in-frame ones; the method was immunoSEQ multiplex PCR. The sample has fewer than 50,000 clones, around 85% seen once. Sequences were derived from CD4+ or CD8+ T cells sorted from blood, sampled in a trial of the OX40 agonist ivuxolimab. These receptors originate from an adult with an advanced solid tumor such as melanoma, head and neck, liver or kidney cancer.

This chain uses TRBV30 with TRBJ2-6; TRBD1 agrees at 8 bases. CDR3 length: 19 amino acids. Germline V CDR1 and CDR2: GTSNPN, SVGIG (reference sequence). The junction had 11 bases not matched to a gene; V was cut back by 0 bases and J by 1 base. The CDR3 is CAWSVIVRGRISGANVLTF. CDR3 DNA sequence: TGTGCCTGGAGTGTCATTGTCAGGGGGCGAATATCTGGGGCCAACGTCCTGACTTTC.

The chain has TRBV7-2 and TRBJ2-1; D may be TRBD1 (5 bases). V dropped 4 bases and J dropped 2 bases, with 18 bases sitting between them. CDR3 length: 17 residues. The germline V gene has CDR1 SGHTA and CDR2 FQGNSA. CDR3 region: CASSSTGWGLTYNEQFF. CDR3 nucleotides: TGTGCCAGCAGCTCCACAGGATGGGGTCTAACCTACAATGAGCAGTTCTTC. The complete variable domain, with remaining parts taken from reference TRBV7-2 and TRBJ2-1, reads GAGVSQSPSNKVTEKGKDVELRCDPISGHTALYWYRQSLGQGLEFLIYFQGNSAPDKSGLPSDRFSAERTGGSVSTLTIQRTQQEDSAVYLCASSSTGWGLTYNEQFFGPGTRLTVL.

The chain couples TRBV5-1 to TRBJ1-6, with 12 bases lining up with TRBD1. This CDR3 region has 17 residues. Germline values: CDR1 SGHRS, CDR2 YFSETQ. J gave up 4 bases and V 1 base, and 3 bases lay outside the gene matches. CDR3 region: CASSLLGQGAYNSPLHF. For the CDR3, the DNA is TGCGCCAGCAGCTTGTTGGGACAGGGGGCTTATAATTCACCCCTCCACTTT.

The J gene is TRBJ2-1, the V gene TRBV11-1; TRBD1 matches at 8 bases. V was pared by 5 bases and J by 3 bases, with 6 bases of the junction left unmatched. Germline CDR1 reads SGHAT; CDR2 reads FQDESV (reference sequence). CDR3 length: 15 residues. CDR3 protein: CASSRGQDYYNEQFF. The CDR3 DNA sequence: TGTGCCAGCAGCAGGGGACAGGACTACTACAATGAGCAGTTCTTC.

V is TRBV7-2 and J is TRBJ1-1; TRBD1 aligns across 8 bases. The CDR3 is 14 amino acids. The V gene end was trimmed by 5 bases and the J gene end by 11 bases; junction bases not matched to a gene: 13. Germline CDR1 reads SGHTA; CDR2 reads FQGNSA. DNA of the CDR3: TGTGCCAGCAGCCCCTCAAGGACAGGGTCCAAGGCTTTCTTT. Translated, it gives CASSPSRTGSKAFF.

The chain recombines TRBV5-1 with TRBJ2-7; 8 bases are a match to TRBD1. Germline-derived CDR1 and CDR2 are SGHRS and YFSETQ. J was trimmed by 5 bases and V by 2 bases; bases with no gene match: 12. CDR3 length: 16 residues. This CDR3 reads CASSFGQGPWSDEQYF. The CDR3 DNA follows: TGCGCCAGCAGCTTCGGACAGGGTCCATGGAGCGACGAGCAGTACTTC.

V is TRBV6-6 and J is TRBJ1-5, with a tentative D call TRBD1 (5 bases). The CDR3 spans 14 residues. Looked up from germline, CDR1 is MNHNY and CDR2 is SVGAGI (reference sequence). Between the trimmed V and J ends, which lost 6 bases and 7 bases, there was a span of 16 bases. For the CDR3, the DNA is TGTGCCAGCAGAGAGGCTGGGGACGGGCAGCCCCAGCATTTT. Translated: CASREAGDGQPQHF.

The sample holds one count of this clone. The CDR3 here is CETTGSVQPQHF. CDR3 bases: TGTGAGACGACAGGATCAGTCCAGCCCCAGCATTTT. The chain is built from TRBV19 and TRBJ1-5; D might be TRBD1 (6 bases). Germline values: CDR1 LNHDA, CDR2 SQIVND (reference sequence). The CDR3 sequence is 12 residues long.

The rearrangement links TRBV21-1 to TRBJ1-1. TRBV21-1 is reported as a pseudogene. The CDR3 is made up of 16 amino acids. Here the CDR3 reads CASRSQVATLRTEAFF. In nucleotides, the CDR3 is TGTGCCAGCAGATCGCAGGTAGCTACACTTCGCACTGAAGCTTTCTTT.

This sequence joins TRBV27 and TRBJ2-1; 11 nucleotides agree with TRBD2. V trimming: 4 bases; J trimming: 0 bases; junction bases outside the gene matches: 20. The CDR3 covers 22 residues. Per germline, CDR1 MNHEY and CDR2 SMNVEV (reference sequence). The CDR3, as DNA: TGTGCCAGCAGTTCAGGAAGTCCGGGACTAGCGGAGAGATACGACTCCTACAATGAGCAGTTCTTC. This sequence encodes CASSSGSPGLAERYDSYNEQFF.